The 28 T cell receptor beta chains in this list originate from one sample, sequenced in a study of T cell changes during pregnancy in multiple sclerosis. This table comes from immunoSEQ multiplex PCR, and its TCRdb copy is limited to in-frame clones, with some not included. The sample records about 50,000 clones, approximately 91% being singletons. Source: CD4+ T cells from peripheral blood mononuclear cells, taken in the second trimester of pregnancy. These receptors were collected from a female donor with multiple sclerosis, enrolled in a pregnancy study.

The genes are TRBV30 and TRBJ1-4; D not certain. V lost 3 bases to trimming and J lost 0 bases, with 5 bases between them. This CDR3 region has 13 residues. CDR1 and CDR2 (germline): GTSNPN, SVGIG (reference sequence). CDR3 residues: CAWSYATNEKLFF. CDR3 bases: TGTGCCTGGAGCTATGCAACTAATGAAAAACTGTTTTTT.

The count of this clone is one. V is TRBV4-2 and J is TRBJ2-3, with a weak D call TRBD2 (7 bases). This CDR3 spans 17 amino acids. Germline V gene lookup returns CDR1 LGHNA and CDR2 YNFKEQ. Trimming cost V 1 base and J 7 bases, with 21 bases left between them. The CDR3 spells CASSQVGGAPGFHTQYF. CDR3 DNA: TGTGCCAGCAGCCAAGTAGGGGGGGCCCCGGGTTTTCATACGCAGTATTTT.

The chain carries TRBV30 and TRBJ1-6; 11 nucleotides match TRBD1. V was pared by 0 bases and J by 7 bases, with 2 bases of the junction left unmatched. The CDR3 is 15 residues long. The germline V gene has CDR1 GTSNPN and CDR2 SVGIG (reference sequence). Written as DNA, the CDR3 is TGTGCCTGGAGTGTACGGGACAGGGGGAATTCACCCCTCCACTTT. Encoded protein: CAWSVRDRGNSPLHF.

The chain employs TRBV28 and TRBJ2-1, with 9 bases matching TRBD2. V shed 6 bases, J shed 9 bases, and the junction held 12 bases outside the gene matches. Germline V CDR1 and CDR2: MDHEN, SYDVKM. The CDR3 runs 15 residues. CDR3 residues: CASSPSRGGAAEQFF. The DNA of the CDR3 is TGTGCCAGCAGCCCTTCGCGCGGGGGGGCCGCTGAGCAGTTCTTC.

The rearrangement links TRBV10-3 to TRBJ2-7; D possibly corresponds to TRBD2 (5 bases). The CDR3 spans 13 residues. Trimming left V 6 bases short and J 2 bases short, with 11 bases between. Germline CDR1 is ENHRY and CDR2 is SYGVKD. The CDR3 reads CAISGVQAYEQYF. As DNA, the CDR3 is TGTGCCATCAGCGGGGTCCAAGCCTACGAGCAGTACTTC.

A single count supports this clone. The chain couples TRBV9 to TRBJ2-5; 8 bases fit TRBD2. The CDR3 has 15 amino acids. Per the germline V gene, CDR1 is SGDLS and CDR2 is YYNGEE. Trimming at V came to 5 bases and at J to 5 bases, leaving 11 bases not matched to a gene. CDR3 amino acids: CASSPGGPVSETQYF. CDR3 nucleotides: TGTGCCAGCAGTCCGGGGGGGCCGGTATCGGAGACCCAGTACTTC.

The chain is built from TRBV5-4 and TRBJ2-1; 15 bases are a match to TRBD2. Unmatched junction bases numbered 4, after V lost 3 bases and J lost 0 bases. CDR1 and CDR2 from the germline V gene are SGHNT and YYREEE (reference sequence). The CDR3 length is 18 residues. CDR3 DNA: TGTGCCAGCAGCTCGGGACTAGCGGGGGGATTCTCCTACAATGAGCAGTTCTTC. This codes for CASSSGLAGGFSYNEQFF. Looking up the rest from reference TRBV5-4 and TRBJ2-1 gives the full variable domain: ETGVTQSPTHLIKTRGQQVTLRCSSQSGHNTVSWYQQALGQGPQFIFQYYREEENGRGNFPPRFSGLQFPNYSSELNVNALELDDSALYLCASSSGLAGGFSYNEQFFGPGTRLTVL.

This sequence joins TRBV2 and TRBJ1-6; D might be TRBD1 (6 bases). This CDR3 comprises 16 residues. V shed 3 bases and J shed 6 bases, with 15 bases lying between them. Per the germline V gene, CDR1 is SNHLY and CDR2 is FYNNEI. Written as DNA, the CDR3 is TGTGCCAGCAGTGAGGGCCTAGGGGGACCTAATTCACCCCTCCACTTT. This translates into CASSEGLGGPNSPLHF.

This clone occurred once. This chain uses TRBV7-2 with TRBJ1-2; D not resolved. The V end lost 6 bases, the J end lost 0 bases, and 23 bases lay between the germline ends. Germline CDR1 SGHTA, CDR2 FQGNSA. The length of the CDR3 is 18 residues. CDR3 residues: CASSQIVPAGPTNYGYTF. The CDR3 nucleotides are TGTGCCAGCAGTCAAATTGTCCCGGCAGGCCCTACTAACTATGGCTACACCTTC. Based on the CDR3 plus reference TRBV7-2 and TRBJ1-2, the full variable domain is GAGVSQSPSNKVTEKGKDVELRCDPISGHTALYWYRQSLGQGLEFLIYFQGNSAPDKSGLPSDRFSAERTGGSVSTLTIQRTQQEDSAVYLCASSQIVPAGPTNYGYTFGSGTRLTVV.

This sequence joins TRBV6-1 and TRBJ1-1; D is undetermined. The germline V gene encodes CDR1 MNHNS and CDR2 SASEGT. V was shortened by 5 bases and J by 5 bases, with 18 bases between the two germline ends. The CDR3 covers 15 residues. Here the CDR3 reads CASSPSGVWRTEAFF. For the CDR3, the DNA is TGTGCCAGCAGTCCAAGCGGGGTTTGGAGGACTGAAGCTTTCTTT.

This chain connects TRBV19 to TRBJ2-3; 8 nucleotides line up with TRBD2. CDR1 and CDR2 (germline): LNHDA, SQIVND (reference sequence). After removal of 7 bases from V and 7 bases from J, the junction contained 16 bases not matched to a gene. There are 16 residues in the CDR3. Here the CDR3 DNA reads TGTGCCAGTACTCCTACCGGGACTAGGGGCGTCCATACGCAGTATTTT. It is translated as CASTPTGTRGVHTQYF.

The chain recombines TRBV7-9 with TRBJ2-5; 10 nucleotides align to TRBD2. The germline V gene has CDR1 SEHNR and CDR2 FQNEAQ (reference sequence). The V segment lost 3 bases and the J segment 4 bases; nucleotides outside the gene matches: 14. The CDR3 has 18 residues. The CDR3 loop reads CASSFGWLAGEVRETQYF. CDR3 in DNA: TGTGCCAGCAGCTTCGGGTGGCTAGCGGGAGAGGTTCGAGAGACCCAGTACTTC.

The gene calls are TRBV11-1 and TRBJ2-2; D unclear. The CDR3 runs to 16 residues. Per germline, CDR1 SGHAT and CDR2 FQDESV (reference sequence). The V end was cut by 3 bases, the J end by 0 bases, with 11 bases between. CDR3 nucleotides: TGTGCCAGCAGCTTGAAGACTGGTACGAACACCGGGGAGCTGTTTTTT. Encoded protein: CASSLKTGTNTGELFF. Full variable domain (rest looked up from reference TRBV11-1 and TRBJ2-2): EAEVAQSPRYKITEKSQAVAFWCDPISGHATLYWYRQILGQGPELLVQFQDESVVDDSQLPKDRFSAERLKGVDSTLKIQPAELGDSAMYLCASSLKTGTNTGELFFGEGSRLTVL.

V usage is TRBV2 and J usage is TRBJ2-7; TRBD1 matches at 10 bases. The V gene end was trimmed by 4 bases and the J gene end by 5 bases; junction bases not matched to a gene: 8. This CDR3 has 15 amino acids. Germline V gene sequence: CDR1 SNHLY, CDR2 FYNNEI. DNA for the CDR3: TGTGCCAGCAGTGGTGACAGGGGGCTAAGGGACGAGCAGTACTTC. Protein sequence: CASSGDRGLRDEQYF.

The chain links TRBV15 to TRBJ2-2; D is unresolved. Per the germline V gene, CDR1 is LNHNV and CDR2 is YYDKDF (reference sequence). The CDR3 is made up of 14 amino acids. The germline V and J ends were trimmed by 0 bases and 5 bases, with 7 bases remaining between them. This chain's CDR3 is CATSRDRLTGELFF. The CDR3, as DNA: TGTGCCACCAGCAGAGACAGACTTACCGGGGAGCTGTTTTTT. Full variable domain (missing parts from reference TRBV15 and TRBJ2-2): DAMVIQNPRYQVTQFGKPVTLSCSQTLNHNVMYWYQQKSSQAPKLLFHYYDKDFNNEADTPDNFQSRRPNTSFCFLDIRSPGLGDTAMYLCATSRDRLTGELFFGEGSRLTVL.

V usage is TRBV7-9 and J usage is TRBJ1-1; possible D gene TRBD1, 5 bases. The CDR3 is 13 amino acids. Germline V lookup: CDR1 SEHNR, CDR2 FQNEAQ (reference sequence). V lost 5 bases, J lost 4 bases, and 11 bases lay in between. CDR3 sequence: CASSRVRATEAFF. The CDR3, as DNA: TGTGCCAGCAGCCGGGTCAGGGCCACTGAAGCTTTCTTT.

The chain links TRBV11-2 to TRBJ2-1, with D perhaps matching TRBD2 (5 bases). CDR3 size: 12 residues. From germline, CDR1 is SGHAT and CDR2 FQNNGV. Between the trimmed V and J ends, which lost 8 bases and 3 bases, there was a span of 8 bases. CDR3 coding DNA: TGTGCCAGCCGCCGGGGCTACAATGAGCAGTTCTTC. Amino acid sequence: CASRRGYNEQFF.

This sequence joins TRBV5-1 and TRBJ1-1; D is undetermined. The V end lost 0 bases, the J end lost 4 bases, and 10 bases lay between the germline ends. CDR1 is SGHRS, CDR2 YFSETQ, per germline. This CDR3 has 14 amino acids. CDR3 DNA: TGCGCCAGCAGCTTGGGTTCCCCCAGCACTGAAGCTTTCTTT. This codes for CASSLGSPSTEAFF.

CDR3 sequence reads: CASSPRQAFTDTQYF. Written as DNA, the CDR3 is TGTGCCAGCAGCCCACGACAGGCCTTCACAGATACGCAGTATTTT. V usage is TRBV7-2 and J usage is TRBJ2-3; D possibly corresponds to TRBD1 (6 bases). The CDR3 consists of 15 residues. Deletions cut 5 bases from V and 2 bases from J, with 14 bases between. CDR1 and CDR2 from the germline V gene are SGHTA and FQGNSA.

The chain is built from TRBV7-3 and TRBJ1-6; D remains ambiguous. The V gene lost 3 bases and the J gene lost 5 bases, with 5 bases spanning the gap. Germline V gene lookup returns CDR1 SGHTA and CDR2 FQGTGA. The CDR3 totals 13 residues. The CDR3 is CASSFSDNSPLHF. The CDR3 DNA sequence: TGTGCCAGCAGCTTCTCGGATAATTCACCCCTCCACTTT.

This rearrangement joins TRBV19 to TRBJ2-7; D may be TRBD2 (6 bases). The CDR3 loop spans 14 amino acids. V gave up 1 base and J gave up 6 bases, with 13 bases separating them. The germline V gene has CDR1 LNHDA and CDR2 SQIVND (reference sequence). CDR3 protein: CASSIAGSYGEQYF. DNA of the CDR3: TGTGCCAGTAGTATAGCCGGGAGTTACGGCGAGCAGTACTTC.

The rearrangement links TRBV9 to TRBJ2-4; 10 bases align to TRBD2. The CDR3 spans 16 residues. Germline CDR1 is SGDLS and CDR2 is YYNGEE. The junction had 5 bases not matched to a gene; V was cut back by 0 bases and J by 5 bases. CDR3 sequence: CASSVATAGGQNIQYF. The CDR3 DNA follows: TGTGCCAGCAGCGTAGCTACAGCGGGGGGGCAAAACATTCAGTACTTC.

The V and J genes are TRBV14 and TRBJ2-7; D remains ambiguous. The CDR3 covers 15 residues. Germline CDR1 is SGHDN and CDR2 is FVKESK. The germline V and J ends were trimmed by 0 bases and 0 bases, with 9 bases remaining between them. Here the CDR3 DNA reads TGTGCCAGCAGCCAAGATCGGGTCAGCTCCTACGAGCAGTACTTC. Amino acids: CASSQDRVSSYEQYF.

The chain combines TRBV7-9 with TRBJ2-5, with D tentatively TRBD2 (5 bases). V lost 1 base, J lost 6 bases, and 9 bases lay in between. Germline-derived CDR1 and CDR2 are SEHNR and FQNEAQ (reference sequence). This CDR3 is 13 amino acids long. Here the CDR3 reads CASSLGASQTQYF. DNA of the CDR3: TGTGCCAGCAGCTTAGGGGCTAGCCAGACCCAGTACTTC. Combining the CDR3 with reference TRBV7-9 and TRBJ2-5 gives the whole variable domain DTGVSQNPRHKITKRGQNVTFRCDPISEHNRLYWYRQTLGQGPEFLTYFQNEAQLEKSRLLSDRFSAERPKGSFSTLEIQRTEQGDSAMYLCASSLGASQTQYFGPGTRLLVL.

The V gene is TRBV4-1, the J gene TRBJ1-1; D perhaps matches TRBD1 (5 bases). The V end was cut by 2 bases, the J end by 10 bases, with 8 bases between. Per germline, CDR1 MGHRA and CDR2 YSYEKL. The CDR3 has 11 amino acids. The CDR3 DNA reads as TGCGCCAGCAGCCAAAAACAGGTAGCTTTCTTT. Translating it yields CASSQKQVAFF.

The chain recombines TRBV19 with TRBJ1-1; possible D gene TRBD1, 6 bases. This CDR3 has 14 residues. Germline loops: CDR1 LNHDA, CDR2 SQIVND (reference sequence). Trimming removed 4 bases at V and 0 bases at J, with 9 bases between. The CDR3 DNA reads TGTGCCAGTAGTAGCTGGGGGCTGAACACTGAAGCTTTCTTT. Amino acids: CASSSWGLNTEAFF. The complete variable domain, with remaining parts taken from reference TRBV19 and TRBJ1-1, reads DGGITQSPKYLFRKEGQNVTLSCEQNLNHDAMYWYRQDPGQGLRLIYYSQIVNDFQKGDIAEGYSVSREKKESFPLTVTSAQKNPTAFYLCASSSWGLNTEAFFGQGTRLTVV.

Only one count was recorded for this clone. The genes are TRBV19 and TRBJ2-5; 8 bases agree with TRBD1. With 5 bases clipped from V and 2 bases from J, the junction kept 4 bases outside the gene matches. The CDR3 contains 14 residues. The germline V gene has CDR1 LNHDA and CDR2 SQIVND (reference sequence). The DNA of the CDR3 is TGTGCCAGTAGTGACAGGGGTCCTCAAGAGACCCAGTACTTC. Translating gives CASSDRGPQETQYF.

This clone was recorded once. V is TRBV5-1 and J is TRBJ1-1; the D is unclear. Germline CDR1 SGHRS, CDR2 YFSETQ. Trimming removed 0 bases at V and 2 bases at J, with 5 bases between. This CDR3 contains 13 residues. As DNA, the CDR3 is TGCGCCAGCAGCTTGGTTAGAAACACTGAAGCTTTCTTT. Protein sequence: CASSLVRNTEAFF.